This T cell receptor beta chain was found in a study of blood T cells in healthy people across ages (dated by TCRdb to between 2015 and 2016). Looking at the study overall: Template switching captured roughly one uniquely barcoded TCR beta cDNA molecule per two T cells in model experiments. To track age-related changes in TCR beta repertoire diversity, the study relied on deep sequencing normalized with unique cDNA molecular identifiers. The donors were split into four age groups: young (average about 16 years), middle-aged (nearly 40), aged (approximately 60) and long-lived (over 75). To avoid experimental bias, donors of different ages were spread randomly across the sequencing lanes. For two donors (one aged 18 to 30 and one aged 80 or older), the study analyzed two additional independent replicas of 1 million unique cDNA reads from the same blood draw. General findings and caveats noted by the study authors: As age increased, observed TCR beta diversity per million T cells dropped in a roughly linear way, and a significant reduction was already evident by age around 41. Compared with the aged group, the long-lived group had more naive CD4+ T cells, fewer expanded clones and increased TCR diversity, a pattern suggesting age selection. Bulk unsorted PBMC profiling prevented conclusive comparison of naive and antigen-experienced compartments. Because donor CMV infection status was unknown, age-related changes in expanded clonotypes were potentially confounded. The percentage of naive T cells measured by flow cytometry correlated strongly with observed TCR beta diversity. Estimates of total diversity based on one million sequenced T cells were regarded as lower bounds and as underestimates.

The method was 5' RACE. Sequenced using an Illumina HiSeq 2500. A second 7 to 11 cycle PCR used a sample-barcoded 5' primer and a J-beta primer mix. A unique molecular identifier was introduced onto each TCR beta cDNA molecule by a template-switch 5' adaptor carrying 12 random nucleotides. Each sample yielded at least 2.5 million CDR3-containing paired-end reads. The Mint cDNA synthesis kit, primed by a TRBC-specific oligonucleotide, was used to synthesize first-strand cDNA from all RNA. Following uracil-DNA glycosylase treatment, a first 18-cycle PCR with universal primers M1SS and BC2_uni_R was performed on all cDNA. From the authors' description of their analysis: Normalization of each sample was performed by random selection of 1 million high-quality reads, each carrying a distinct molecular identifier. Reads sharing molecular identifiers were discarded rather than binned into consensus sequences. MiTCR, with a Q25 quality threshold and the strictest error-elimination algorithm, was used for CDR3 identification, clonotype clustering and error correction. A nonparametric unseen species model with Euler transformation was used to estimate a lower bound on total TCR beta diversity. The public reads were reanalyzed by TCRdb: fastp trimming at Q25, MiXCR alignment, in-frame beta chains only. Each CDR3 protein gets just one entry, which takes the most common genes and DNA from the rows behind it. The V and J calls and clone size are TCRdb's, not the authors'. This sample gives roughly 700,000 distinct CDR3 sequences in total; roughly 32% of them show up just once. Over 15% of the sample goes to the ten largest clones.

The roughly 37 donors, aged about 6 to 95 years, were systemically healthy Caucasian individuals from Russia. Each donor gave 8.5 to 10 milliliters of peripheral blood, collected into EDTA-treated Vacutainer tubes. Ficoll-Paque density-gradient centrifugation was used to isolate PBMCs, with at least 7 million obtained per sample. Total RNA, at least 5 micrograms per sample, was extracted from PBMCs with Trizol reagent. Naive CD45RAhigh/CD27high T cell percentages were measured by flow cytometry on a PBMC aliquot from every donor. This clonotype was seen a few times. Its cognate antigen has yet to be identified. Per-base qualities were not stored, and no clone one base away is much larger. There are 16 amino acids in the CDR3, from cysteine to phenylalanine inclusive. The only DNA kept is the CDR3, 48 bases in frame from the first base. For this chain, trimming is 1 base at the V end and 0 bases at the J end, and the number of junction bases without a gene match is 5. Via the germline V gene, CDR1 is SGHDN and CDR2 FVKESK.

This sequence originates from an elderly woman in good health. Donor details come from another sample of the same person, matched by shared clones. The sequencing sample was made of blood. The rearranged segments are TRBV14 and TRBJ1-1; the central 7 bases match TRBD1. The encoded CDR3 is CASSQGPDRLNTEAFF. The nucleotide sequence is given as TGTGCCAGCAGCCAAGGGCCGGACAGGCTGAACACTGAAGCTTTCTTT.